A selection of T cell receptor beta chains follows, all from one sample in a study of PD-1 blockade in classical Hodgkin lymphoma. Some clones are missing from TCRdb's copy, which holds only in-frame ones; the method was immunoSEQ multiplex PCR. The table lists over 90,000 clones, roughly 87% of them singletons, with about 10% in the top ten. The starting material was peripheral blood mononuclear cells (PBMCs), obtained before the second cycle of nivolumab. These receptors all come from a human donor with classical Hodgkin lymphoma. The CDR3 runs from the conserved cysteine through the conserved F or W. Fields, in order: J gene, clone size, D gene, V gene, CDR3 protein, CDR3 DNA. A D gene is named only where the DNA matches it firmly. Size is stated for part of the rows, as once, few or many counts, or as a class when the clone is expanded.

j_call: TRBJ2-4
clone_size: -
d_call: TRBD1
v_call: TRBV6-5
cdr3_aa: CASSRQGLAKNIQYF
cdr3_nt: TGTGCCAGCAGCCGACAGGGGCTAGCCAAAAACATTCAGTACTTC

j_call: TRBJ1-5
clone_size: -
d_call: TRBD1
v_call: TRBV27
cdr3_aa: CASSLQGRHQPQHF
cdr3_nt: TGTGCCAGCAGTCTACAGGGGAGACATCAGCCCCAGCATTTT

j_call: TRBJ2-5
clone_size: -
d_call: -
v_call: TRBV18
cdr3_aa: CASSPGRVQETQYF
cdr3_nt: TGTGCCAGCTCACCGGGCAGGGTCCAAGAGACCCAGTACTTC

j_call: TRBJ2-7
clone_size: -
d_call: -
v_call: TRBV12-5
cdr3_aa: CASGFVGESYEQYF
cdr3_nt: TGTGCTAGTGGTTTCGTCGGAGAGTCCTACGAGCAGTACTTC

j_call: TRBJ2-3
clone_size: -
d_call: -
v_call: TRBV4-1
cdr3_aa: CASSQEAPVTDTQYF
cdr3_nt: TGCGCCAGCAGCCAAGAAGCGCCAGTCACAGATACGCAGTATTTT

j_call: TRBJ2-1
clone_size: -
d_call: TRBD2
v_call: TRBV7-2
cdr3_aa: CASSLGTSGRFGEQFF
cdr3_nt: TGTGCCAGCAGCTTAGGGACTAGCGGGCGTTTTGGTGAGCAGTTCTTC

j_call: TRBJ2-3
clone_size: -
d_call: TRBD2
v_call: TRBV7-2
cdr3_aa: CASSPTRPTSGVSTDTQYF
cdr3_nt: TGTGCCAGCAGTCCTACAAGACCGACTAGCGGGGTTAGCACAGATACGCAGTATTTT

j_call: TRBJ1-6
clone_size: -
d_call: -
v_call: TRBV19
cdr3_aa: CASTLGTRGGSPLHF
cdr3_nt: TGTGCCAGTACCTTAGGGACCCGGGGGGGATCACCCCTCCACTTT

j_call: TRBJ2-5
clone_size: -
d_call: -
v_call: TRBV28
cdr3_aa: CASSLISIVQETQYF
cdr3_nt: TGTGCCAGCAGTTTAATAAGCATCGTCCAAGAGACCCAGTACTTC

j_call: TRBJ2-7
clone_size: -
d_call: TRBD2
v_call: TRBV7-8
cdr3_aa: CASSWGLAELYEQYF
cdr3_nt: TGTGCCAGCAGCTGGGGACTAGCGGAACTCTACGAGCAGTACTTC

j_call: TRBJ2-7
clone_size: -
d_call: -
v_call: TRBV28
cdr3_aa: CASSLGGSYEQYF
cdr3_nt: TGTGCCAGCAGTTTAGGAGGGTCCTACGAGCAGTACTTC

j_call: TRBJ1-2
clone_size: -
d_call: TRBD1
v_call: TRBV2
cdr3_aa: CASTGGIQGDYGYTF
cdr3_nt: TGTGCCAGCACCGGGGGGATACAGGGGGACTATGGCTACACCTTC

j_call: TRBJ2-3
clone_size: -
d_call: TRBD2
v_call: TRBV4-2
cdr3_aa: CASSQDRTSGTSTDTQYF
cdr3_nt: TGTGCCAGCAGCCAAGATAGGACTAGCGGGACTAGCACAGATACGCAGTATTTT

j_call: TRBJ1-1
clone_size: few
d_call: -
v_call: TRBV29-1
cdr3_aa: CSVDNGRPRGTEAFF
cdr3_nt: TGCAGCGTCGATAATGGGCGACCTCGGGGCACTGAAGCTTTCTTT

j_call: TRBJ1-2
clone_size: -
d_call: -
v_call: TRBV11-2
cdr3_aa: CASSLVGQGMHYGYTF
cdr3_nt: TGTGCCAGCAGCTTAGTAGGGCAGGGGATGCACTATGGCTACACCTTC

j_call: TRBJ2-2
clone_size: -
d_call: -
v_call: TRBV6-5
cdr3_aa: CASSYSIRETGELFF
cdr3_nt: TGTGCCAGCAGTTACTCGATTAGAGAGACCGGGGAGCTGTTTTTT

j_call: TRBJ1-3
clone_size: few
d_call: -
v_call: TRBV19
cdr3_aa: CASSRPASSGNTIYF
cdr3_nt: TGTGCCAGTAGTAGGCCAGCGAGCTCTGGAAACACCATATATTTT